The 24 T cell receptor beta chains given below trace back to one sample, sequenced in a study of T cell repertoires in cytomegalovirus infection. One entry per CDR3 protein results from TCRdb running MiXCR on the reads. The data show under 200,000 distinct CDR3 sequences, 7.5% to 10% seen once. The material sequenced was PBMCs. Every receptor here comes from a human donor in good health (CMV status not recorded). Some clones in this sample may be carry-over from other donors' samples.

This clonotype was counted many times. The chain combines TRBV6-6 with TRBJ2-7; 12 bases fit TRBD2. Germline values: CDR1 MNHNY, CDR2 SVGAGI (reference sequence). V lost 6 bases and J lost 4; bases outside the gene matches: 13. There are 17 residues in the CDR3. CDR3 nucleotides: TGTGCCAGCAGACTAGCGGGAGGTTTCCTTACGCCTTACGAGCAGTACTTC. This translates into CASRLAGGFLTPYEQYF.

This clonotype was recorded at least ten times. The chain couples TRBV27 to TRBJ2-3, with D perhaps TRBD1 (5 bases). The CDR3 spans 16 residues. CDR1 is MNHEY, CDR2 SMNVEV, per germline (reference sequence). V lost 6 bases and J lost 1, with 17 bases in between. The DNA for the CDR3 is TGTGCCAGCAGCGAACAGGCGCGTTGGCGCACAGATACGCAGTATTTT. This translates into CASSEQARWRTDTQYF.

This clonotype was counted between two and nine times. The chain combines TRBV28 with TRBJ1-5; D may be TRBD1 (6 bases). The ends were cut back, 7 bases at V and 6 bases at J, with 19 bases in the middle. Germline V lookup: CDR1 MDHEN, CDR2 SYDVKM. This CDR3 has 15 residues. CDR3: CASTSTAGGPQPQHF. The DNA of the CDR3 is TGTGCCAGCACTTCTACAGCGGGGGGCCCTCAGCCCCAGCATTTT.

This clonotype was observed a single time. V is TRBV20-1 and J is TRBJ2-2; no reliable D call. The CDR3 extends over 17 amino acids. Germline CDR1 reads DFQATT; CDR2 reads SNEGSKA (reference sequence). Trimming cost V 0 bases and J 3 bases, with 17 bases left between them. The CDR3 coding sequence is TGCAGTGCTAGAGATCTTTGGCAGAATGCTGACACCGGGGAGCTGTTTTTT. The encoded protein is CSARDLWQNADTGELFF.

On this clonotype: The junction departs from germline at one end; a sequencing error may be responsible. The rearrangement links TRBV28 to TRBJ2-7, with D unresolved. This CDR3 has 11 residues. The germline V gene encodes CDR1 MDHEN and CDR2 SYDVKM. DNA of the CDR3: TGTGCCGGCAGTTTCGGATCGCGGCAGTACTTC. This codes for CAGSFGSRQYF.

The sample holds many counts of this clonotype. The rearrangement uses TRBV7-2 and TRBJ1-1, with unresolved D. Germline lookup yields CDR1 SGHTA and CDR2 FQGNSA. The ends were cut back, 5 bases at V and 4 bases at J, with 14 bases in the middle. This CDR3 comprises 14 residues. DNA of the CDR3: TGTGCCAGCAGCGCCGGGCGAACGGGCACTGAAGCTTTCTTT. Protein: CASSAGRTGTEAFF.

On this clonotype: One end of the junction varies from germline; a read error may be responsible. The V call is TRBV2, the J call TRBJ1-1, with a weak D call TRBD1 (5 bases). This CDR3 has 11 residues. The V gene's germline CDR1 is SNHLY and CDR2 FYNNEI. CDR3 nucleotides: TGTGCCAGCAATAGCAGGGATCCGGCTTGCTTT. Protein: CASNSRDPACF.

Ten or more counts support this clonotype. The chain combines TRBV15 with TRBJ2-1, with 11 bases aligning to TRBD2. CDR3 length: 17 amino acids. Germline CDR1 and CDR2: LNHNV and YYDKDF (reference sequence). The junction had 8 bases not matched to a gene; V was cut back by 0 bases and J by 7 bases. CDR3: CATSRDVLAGGVNEQFF. The CDR3 coding sequence is TGTGCCACCAGCAGAGATGTGCTAGCGGGAGGAGTAAATGAGCAGTTCTTC.

V gene TRBV7-9 combines with J gene TRBJ1-1; 7 bases are shared with TRBD1. The CDR3 consists of 14 residues. Germline V gene lookup returns CDR1 SEHNR and CDR2 FQNEAQ (reference sequence). Unmatched junction bases numbered 0, after V lost 1 base and J lost 1 base. As DNA, the CDR3 is TGTGCCAGCAGCTTAGGGGACAGGAACACTGAAGCTTTCTTT. This codes for CASSLGDRNTEAFF.

The rearrangement uses TRBV28 and TRBJ2-7, with D uncertain. V lost 2 bases and J 7 bases, leaving 3 bases between the germline ends. Germline V gene sequence: CDR1 MDHEN, CDR2 SYDVKM. The CDR3 has 10 amino acids. For the CDR3, the DNA is TGTGCCAGCAGTTTAAGGGAGCAGTACTTC. Translated: CASSLREQYF.

This clonotype is medium-sized within its sample. J is TRBJ2-3 and V is TRBV7-6; TRBD1 matches 7 bases. The V and J ends lost 4 bases and 0 bases, in that order; junction bases with no gene match: 7. The CDR3 runs to 16 residues. CDR1 and CDR2 from the germline V gene are SGHVS and FNYEAQ. This CDR3 is CASSSGQASSTDTQYF. Here the CDR3 DNA reads TGTGCCAGCAGCTCCGGACAGGCCTCTAGCACAGATACGCAGTATTTT.

The CDR3, as DNA: TGTGCCACCAGTAATGGACAGCGGCTTCAAGCTTTCTTT. Translation: CATSNGQRLQAFF. The V gene is TRBV24-1, the J gene TRBJ1-1; perhaps TRBD1 as D (6 bases). This CDR3 has 13 residues. Trimming removed 6 bases at V and 9 bases at J, with 16 bases between. Germline values: CDR1 KGHDR, CDR2 SFDVKD.

This clonotype was counted a few times. J is TRBJ1-5 and V is TRBV28; D remains ambiguous. The length of the CDR3 is 15 residues. The V gene's germline CDR1 is MDHEN and CDR2 SYDVKM. Trimming took 7 bases from V and 2 from J, leaving 15 bases between them. The CDR3 is CASTPAPDGNQPQHF. CDR3 bases: TGTGCCAGCACCCCCGCGCCGGACGGCAATCAGCCCCAGCATTTT.

The chain combines TRBV20-1 with TRBJ2-7; no definite D call. The CDR3 spans 12 residues. The ends were cut back, 3 bases at V and 3 bases at J, with 9 bases in the middle. Germline V gene lookup returns CDR1 DFQATT and CDR2 SNEGSKA (reference sequence). Here the CDR3 DNA reads TGCAGTGCTAGTCAGACCAGCTACGAGCAGTACTTC. Its translation: CSASQTSYEQYF.

There are many counts of this clonotype. This chain connects TRBV19 to TRBJ2-7, with D perhaps matching TRBD1 (7 bases). This CDR3 has 14 residues. The germline CDR1 and CDR2 sequences are LNHDA and SQIVND (reference sequence). Deletions cut 4 bases from V and 3 bases from J, with 13 bases between. CDR3 nucleotides: TGTGCCAGTAGTACTTGGCGGGACAGCTACGAGCAGTACTTC. The encoded protein is CASSTWRDSYEQYF.

This clonotype was counted at least ten times. The V gene is TRBV25-1, the J gene TRBJ1-1; no clear D gene. CDR3 size: 14 residues. V was trimmed by 2 bases and J by 3 bases, leaving 10 bases between them. Germline assignment: CDR1 MGHDK and CDR2 SYGVNS. In DNA form, the CDR3 reads TGTGCCAGCAGTGAAGGGAGGGCGGACACTGAAGCTTTCTTT. It encodes CASSEGRADTEAFF. The whole variable domain, filled in from reference TRBV25-1 and TRBJ1-1, reads EADIYQTPRYLVIGTGKKITLECSQTMGHDKMYWYQQDPGMELHLIHYSYGVNSTEKGDLSSESTVSRIRTEHFPLTLESARPSHTSQYLCASSEGRADTEAFFGQGTRLTVV.

This clonotype was recorded at least ten times. The gene calls are TRBV2 and TRBJ2-1, with 7 nucleotides matching TRBD2. Germline V gene sequence: CDR1 SNHLY, CDR2 FYNNEI. The J segment lost 10 bases and the V segment lost 6 bases, leaving 9 bases of the junction unmatched. The CDR3 has 13 amino acids. The DNA of the CDR3 is TGTGCCAGCAGCCCGACGGGGGGTAGGGAGCAGTTCTTC. Its translation: CASSPTGGREQFF.

This clonotype was counted ten times or more. This chain joins TRBV24-1 and TRBJ1-2; D is undetermined. V was cut by 5 bases and J by 3 bases, with 6 bases left in between. Germline lookup yields CDR1 KGHDR and CDR2 SFDVKD. CDR3 length: 12 residues. This chain's CDR3 is CATSGTDYGYTF. The CDR3 DNA is TGTGCCACCAGTGGAACGGACTATGGCTACACCTTC.

CDR3 DNA sequence: TGTGCCAGCAGTGAAGAGAGGTACAATGAGCAGTTCTTC. It is translated as CASSEERYNEQFF. J is TRBJ2-1 and V is TRBV2; D gene unclear. The CDR3 has 13 residues. The V end lost 1 base, the J end lost 4 bases, and 5 bases lay between the germline ends. CDR1 and CDR2 from the germline V gene are SNHLY and FYNNEI.

In this sample, this clonotype turned up many times. The V and J genes are TRBV7-2 and TRBJ1-3; D is possibly TRBD1 (6 bases). Germline assignment: CDR1 SGHTA and CDR2 FQGNSA. With 3 bases removed from V and 5 bases from J, the gap between germline ends came to 14 bases. The CDR3 covers 15 residues. CDR3 sequence (DNA): TGTGCCAGCAGCTTTAGTCGACAGGCCCGAAACACCATATATTTT. Its translation is CASSFSRQARNTIYF.

This clonotype is medium-sized by share. The chain combines TRBV6-2 or TRBV6-3 with TRBJ2-1; D is uncertain. Germline V gene lookup returns CDR1 MNHEY and CDR2 SVGEGT. The CDR3 sequence is 15 residues long. The V and J ends lost 1 base and 5 bases respectively, with 12 bases between them. The CDR3 spells CASSYYVSPHNEQFF. The DNA of the CDR3 is TGTGCCAGCAGTTACTACGTTTCCCCCCACAATGAGCAGTTCTTC.

There are many counts of this clonotype. The V and J genes are TRBV7-2 and TRBJ1-4, with D hard to call. Germline CDR1 reads SGHTA; CDR2 reads FQGNSA. The CDR3 is 14 amino acids. Trimming stripped 4 bases from V and 8 bases from J, with 14 bases between. The CDR3 sequence: CASSSQGASEKLFF. CDR3 nucleotides: TGTGCCAGCAGCTCCCAAGGAGCCTCCGAAAAACTGTTTTTT.

This clonotype was counted once. This chain links TRBV28 with TRBJ1-4; perhaps TRBD1 as D (6 bases). The CDR3 totals 18 residues. Germline CDR1 and CDR2: MDHEN and SYDVKM. Between the trimmed V and J ends, which lost 6 bases and 3 bases, there was a span of 23 bases. CDR3 sequence: CASSLGGAGGFANEKLFF. Here the CDR3 DNA reads TGTGCCAGCAGCCTAGGGGGGGCAGGAGGTTTCGCTAATGAAAAACTGTTTTTT.

This clonotype was seen at least ten times. This chain connects TRBV12-3 or TRBV12-4 to TRBJ2-7; D uncertain. Between the trimmed V and J ends, which lost 3 bases and 2 bases, there was a span of 8 bases. This CDR3 is 13 amino acids long. The CDR3 region is CASSFRQTYEQYF. The CDR3 coding sequence is TGTGCCAGCAGTTTCCGGCAGACCTACGAGCAGTACTTC.